This T cell receptor beta chain comes out of a study of blood T cell repertoires in COVID-19. Some clones are missing from TCRdb's copy, which holds only in-frame ones; the method was immunoSEQ multiplex PCR. The sample includes more than 200,000 clones, more than 70% of them seen just once. From germline, CDR1 is MDHEN and CDR2 SYDVKM. Unmatched junction bases numbered 9, after V lost 6 bases and J lost 5 bases. The CDR3 extends over 14 amino acids. The sequenced sample was peripheral blood. The source is a middle-aged woman who had recovered from COVID-19. The chain uses TRBV28 and TRBJ2-5, with TRBD1 matching 7 bases. The CDR3 loop reads CASSNPGQMETQYF. As DNA, the CDR3 is TGTGCCAGCAGCAATCCGGGACAGATGGAGACCCAGTACTTC.